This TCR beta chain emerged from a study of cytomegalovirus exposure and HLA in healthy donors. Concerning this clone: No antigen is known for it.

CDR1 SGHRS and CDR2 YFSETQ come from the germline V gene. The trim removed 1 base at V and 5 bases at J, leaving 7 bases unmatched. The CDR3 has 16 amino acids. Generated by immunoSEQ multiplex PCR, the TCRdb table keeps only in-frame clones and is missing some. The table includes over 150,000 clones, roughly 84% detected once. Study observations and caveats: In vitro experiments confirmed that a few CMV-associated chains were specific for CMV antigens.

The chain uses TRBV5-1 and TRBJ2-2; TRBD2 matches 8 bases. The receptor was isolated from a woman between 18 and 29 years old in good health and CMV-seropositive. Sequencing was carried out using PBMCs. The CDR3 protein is CASSLSGGPSTGELFF. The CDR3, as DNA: TGCGCCAGCAGCTTGAGCGGGGGCCCCTCGACCGGGGAGCTGTTTTTT.